The 19 T cell receptor beta chains reported below all come from one sample, sequenced in a study of post-analysis software for immune sequencing data. Study-wide results and limits: Five TRBV segments appeared more often in patients than in controls, and TRBV5-6, TRBV5-1 and TRBV20-1 were among these.

Presence of unique molecular identifiers characterized the TCR beta cDNA libraries. TCRdb ran MiXCR on the PCR reads and lists one entry per CDR3 protein. The sample carries about 810,000 distinct CDR3 sequences, about 57% recorded once. No antigen has been assigned to these receptors. The material sequenced was blood. Every receptor here comes from a girl aged 5-17 years with multiple sclerosis.

The chain carries TRBV29-1 and TRBJ1-6; the D gene is possibly TRBD1 (5 bases). This CDR3 is 17 amino acids long. Trimming cost V 1 base and J 2 bases, with 15 bases left between them. The germline CDR1 and CDR2 sequences are SQVTM and ANQGSEA. CDR3 DNA: TGCAGCGTTGAAGGGCCCTCGGGGGTCCCCTATAATTCACCCCTCCACTTT. Residues: CSVEGPSGVPYNSPLHF.

This chain uses TRBV29-1 with TRBJ2-5; D unresolved. The J call may be incorrect, as the DNA end agrees better with TRBJ2-7. The germline CDR1 and CDR2 sequences are SQVTM and ANQGSEA. The length of the CDR3 is 12 residues. CDR3 protein: CSATENNYEQYF. CDR3 coding DNA: TGCAGCGCGACGGAGAACAACTACGAGCAGTACTTC.

As regards this clonotype: Sequence at one end of the junction differs from germline and may be a read error. V and J are TRBV12-3 or TRBV12-4 and TRBJ2-7; 11 nucleotides line up with TRBD1. The CDR3 spans 15 residues. In nucleotides, the CDR3 is TGTGCCGGCAGTCTGAGGGGGACAGGGGGCTACGAGCAGTACTTC. It yields the protein CAGSLRGTGGYEQYF.

The CDR3 sequence: CASSQSPGLAGETQYF. CDR3 nucleotides: TGCGCCAGCAGCCAATCCCCGGGACTAGCGGGAGAGACCCAGTACTTC. This chain links TRBV4-1 with TRBJ2-7; 12 nucleotides agree with TRBD2. The DNA end is a closer match to TRBJ2-5, so the J assignment may be wrong. CDR3 size: 16 residues. Germline lookup yields CDR1 MGHRA and CDR2 YSYEKL.

The chain joins TRBV12-3 or TRBV12-4 to TRBJ2-7; possibly TRBD2 for D (6 bases). The J call may not be correct, given that the DNA end is closer to TRBJ2-5. This CDR3 contains 14 residues. In DNA, the CDR3 is TGTGCCAGCAGTCAGGGACTCGCATGGGAGACCCAGTACTTC. Translated: CASSQGLAWETQYF.

The sample holds one count of this clonotype. V usage is TRBV15 and J usage is TRBJ2-5; 7 bases agree with TRBD1. CDR1 and CDR2 from the germline V gene are LNHNV and YYDKDF (reference sequence). This CDR3 is 13 amino acids long. V lost 5 bases and J lost 10; bases outside the gene matches: 10. Here the CDR3 DNA reads TGTGCCACCAGCTGGGGACAGAGAGAGGGCCAGTACTTC. Its protein product is CATSWGQREGQYF.

Written as DNA, the CDR3 is TGTGCCAGCAGCTTAAGTGAAGGGACAGTTTATGGCTACACCTTC. Its translation is CASSLSEGTVYGYTF. The V gene is TRBV7-3, the J gene TRBJ1-2, with 7 bases fitting TRBD1. J lost 5 bases, V lost 1 base, and 7 bases had no gene match. CDR3 size: 15 residues. CDR1 and CDR2 (germline): SGHTA, FQGTGA.

This chain uses TRBV18 with TRBJ2-3; 9 nucleotides match TRBD1. Germline V gene data show CDR1 as KGHSH and CDR2 as LQKENI. Trimming cost V 3 bases and J 4 bases; bases outside gene matches: 8. CDR3 length: 16 amino acids. The CDR3 protein is CASSPSGTGLADTQYF. The CDR3 DNA reads as TGTGCCAGCTCACCGTCCGGGACAGGGTTGGCAGATACGCAGTATTTT.

This chain connects TRBV7-2 to TRBJ2-1; 10 positions agree with TRBD2. The V gene end was trimmed by 1 base and the J gene end by 3 bases; junction bases not matched to a gene: 6. The CDR3 is 17 residues long. CDR1 and CDR2 from the germline V gene are SGHTA and FQGNSA. The CDR3 is CASSLETLAGVYNEQFF. Written as DNA, the CDR3 is TGTGCCAGCAGCTTAGAGACCCTAGCGGGGGTCTACAATGAGCAGTTCTTC.

This clonotype came up a few times. The chain links TRBV5-1 to TRBJ2-1, with TRBD2 identical over 7 bases. Germline V CDR1 and CDR2: SGHRS, YFSETQ. Trimming took 1 base from V and 6 from J; bases not matched to a gene: 4. CDR3 length: 14 amino acids. CDR3 DNA sequence: TGCGCCAGCAGCTTGACGGGAGGAACCAATGAGCAGTTCTTC. Translated: CASSLTGGTNEQFF.

This clonotype was detected a few times. The V call is TRBV19, the J call TRBJ2-7; D remains ambiguous. The V end was cut by 3 bases, the J end by 0 bases, with 9 bases between. Looked up from germline, CDR1 is LNHDA and CDR2 is SQIVND (reference sequence). The CDR3 has 14 amino acids. The CDR3 here is CASSIQDGSYEQYF. CDR3 bases: TGTGCCAGTAGTATTCAGGACGGCTCCTACGAGCAGTACTTC.

The rearrangement uses TRBV3-1 and TRBJ2-1; 14 bases agree with TRBD2. CDR1 and CDR2 from the germline V gene are LGHDT and YNNKEL (reference sequence). The CDR3 spans 17 residues. V was pared by 3 bases and J by 7 bases, with 8 bases of the junction left unmatched. CDR3 DNA: TGTGCCAGCAGCCATCTCGCCGGGACTAGCGGGAGTAATGAGCAGTTCTTC. The encoded protein is CASSHLAGTSGSNEQFF.

V gene TRBV6-5 combines with J gene TRBJ1-2; D remains unclear. Trimming stripped 0 bases from V and 4 bases from J, with 9 bases between. Germline V lookup: CDR1 MNHEY, CDR2 SVGAGI. This CDR3 is 14 amino acids long. CDR3 DNA sequence: TGTGCCAGCAGTTACTCGAGTCTGAGCTATGGCTACACCTTC. Translating it yields CASSYSSLSYGYTF.

The V call is TRBV7-2, the J call TRBJ2-1; 9 bases match TRBD2. The CDR3 is 16 residues long. Germline trimming cut 4 bases from V and 5 bases from J; bases unmatched to any gene: 9. The V gene's germline CDR1 is SGHTA and CDR2 FQGNSA. The CDR3 here is CASSYPLAGFNNEQFF. In DNA form, the CDR3 reads TGTGCCAGCAGCTACCCGCTAGCGGGGTTCAACAATGAGCAGTTCTTC.

This clonotype appeared a few times. This chain joins TRBV5-6 and TRBJ2-4; TRBD2 is a possible D gene (5 bases). Germline values: CDR1 SGHDT, CDR2 YYEEEE. V was clipped by 2 bases and J by 15 bases, with 15 bases between them. CDR3 length: 12 amino acids. CDR3 sequence: CASSLGKDLPYF. The CDR3 region has the DNA TGTGCCAGCAGCTTAGGAAAGGACTTACCGTACTTC.

This sequence joins TRBV4-1 and TRBJ2-7, with 7 bases fitting TRBD2. V trimming: 4 bases; J trimming: 2 bases; junction bases outside the gene matches: 14. The CDR3 extends over 17 amino acids. Germline CDR1 is MGHRA and CDR2 is YSYEKL. The CDR3 DNA reads TGCGCCAGCAGCCCTCCGAGCGGGGCAGACAATGCCTACGAGCAGTACTTC. It specifies CASSPPSGADNAYEQYF.

The rearrangement links TRBV15 to TRBJ2-5; 8 bases agree with TRBD1. The V segment lost 7 bases and the J segment 2 bases; nucleotides outside the gene matches: 6. This CDR3 spans 14 amino acids. Germline loops: CDR1 LNHNV, CDR2 YYDKDF (reference sequence). Written as DNA, the CDR3 is TGTGCCACCAAAACCGGGACAGGACAAGAGACCCAGTACTTC. Protein: CATKTGTGQETQYF.

Only one count was recorded for this clonotype. The chain recombines TRBV7-3 with TRBJ2-6; D is perhaps TRBD1 (6 bases). This CDR3 is 16 amino acids long. CDR1 SGHTA and CDR2 FQGTGA come from the germline V gene. V lost 3 bases to trimming and J lost 1 base, with 10 bases between them. The CDR3 DNA is TGTGCCAGCAGCTTTTATAGGGGGTCTGGGGCCAACGTCCTGACTTTC. This encodes CASSFYRGSGANVLTF.

The chain is built from TRBV7-2 and TRBJ2-3, with 9 nucleotides matching TRBD2. Germline V gives CDR1 SGHTA, CDR2 FQGNSA. V trimming: 1 base; J trimming: 9 bases; junction bases outside the gene matches: 8. The CDR3 spans 15 residues. In nucleotides, the CDR3 is TGTGCCAGCAGCTTAGAGGGGCGGGGGGGCTTAACGCAGTATTTT. Residues: CASSLEGRGGLTQYF.